This section outlines one T cell receptor beta chain sequence together with its context. Its antigen is unidentified. The data stem from a study of a mutant IDH1 vaccine in newly diagnosed glioma. Study context: Commencement of vaccination occurred 4-6 weeks following radiotherapy alone, or concurrently with temozolomide cycles. Most patients had radiochemotherapy with temozolomide before enrollment; others had one alone.

CDR3 length: 14 residues. With 7 bases removed from V and 0 bases from J, the gap between germline ends came to 9 bases. Germline assignment: CDR1 MNHNS and CDR2 SASEGT. This sample's time point: week 23, last vaccination. Mutant IDH1 20-mer peptide, at 300 ug, made up each vaccine dose, with topical imiquimod. TCRdb's table, derived via immunoSEQ multiplex PCR, lists solely in-frame clones and lacks some. This sample has 65,000 or so clones, with roughly 85% found just once. The sequence was collected from a man aged 30 to 39 with glioma. Material: PBMCs, obtained from a glioma patient whose treatment included an IDH1 peptide vaccine. V usage is TRBV6-1 and J usage is TRBJ2-2; unclear D gene. As DNA, the CDR3 is TGTGCCAGCAAGGCCGCCGCGAACACCGGGGAGCTGTTTTTT. Translated, it gives CASKAAANTGELFF.